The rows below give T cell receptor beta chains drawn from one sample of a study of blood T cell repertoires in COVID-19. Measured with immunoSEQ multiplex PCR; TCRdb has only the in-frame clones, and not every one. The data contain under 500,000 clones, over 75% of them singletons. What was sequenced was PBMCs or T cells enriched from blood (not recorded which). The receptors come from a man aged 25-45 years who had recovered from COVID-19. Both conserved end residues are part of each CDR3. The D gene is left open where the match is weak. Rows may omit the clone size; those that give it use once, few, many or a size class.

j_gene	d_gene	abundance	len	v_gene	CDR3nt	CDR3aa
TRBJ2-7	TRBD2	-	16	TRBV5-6	TGTGCCAGCAGCTTGACCCGACTAGCGGTCGGGGAGTGGCAGTACTTC	CASSLTRLAVGEWQYF
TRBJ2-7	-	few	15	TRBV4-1	TGCGCCAGCAGCCAAGATCGGTTGGGAGACTACGAGCAGTACTTC	CASSQDRLGDYEQYF
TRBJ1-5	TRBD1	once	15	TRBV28	TGTGCCAGCTTGACTCCGGACAGGGACAGTCAGCCCCAGCATTTT	CASLTPDRDSQPQHF
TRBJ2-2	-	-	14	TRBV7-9	TGTGCCAGCAGCTCGGGATCGAACACCGGGGAGCTGTTTTTT	CASSSGSNTGELFF
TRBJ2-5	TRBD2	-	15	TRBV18	TGTGCCAGCTCTCGACTAGCGGGGAACCGGGAGACCCAGTACTTC	CASSRLAGNRETQYF
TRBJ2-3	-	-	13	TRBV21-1	TGTGCCAGCAGCACGTTGAGCACAGATACGCAGTATTTT	CASSTLSTDTQYF
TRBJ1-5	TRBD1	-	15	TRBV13	TGTGCCAGCAGCTTTAAGGGGGCGGGAAATCAGCCCCAGCATTTT	CASSFKGAGNQPQHF
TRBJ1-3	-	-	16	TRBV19	TGTGCCAGTAGTAGCGGCCCAAATGATTCTGGAAACACCATATATTTT	CASSSGPNDSGNTIYF
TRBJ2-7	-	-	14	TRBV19	TGTGCCAGTAGTAAACAGGCCGGCTCCTACGAGCAGTACTTC	CASSKQAGSYEQYF
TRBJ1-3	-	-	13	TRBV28	TGTGCCAGTACCAGGGTCTCTGGAAACACCATATATTTT	CASTRVSGNTIYF
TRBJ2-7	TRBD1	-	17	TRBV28	TGTGCCAGCAGTTTAGGGACAGGCAGGGGCCCACAAAACGAGCAGTACTTC	CASSLGTGRGPQNEQYF
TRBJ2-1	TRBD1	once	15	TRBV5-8	TGTGCCAGCAGCTCGGGGACAGGGCCTTACAATGAGCAGTTCTTC	CASSSGTGPYNEQFF
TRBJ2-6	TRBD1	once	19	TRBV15	TGTGCCACCAGCAGCCCCCGGGACAGCCAAATATCTGGGGCCAACGTCCTGACTTTC	CATSSPRDSQISGANVLTF
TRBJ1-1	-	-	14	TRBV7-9	TGTGCCAGCAGCTTGGTCGGGGGAGACAGTGAAGCTTTCTTT	CASSLVGGDSEAFF
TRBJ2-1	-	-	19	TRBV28	TGTGCCAGCAGTTTAATAGCTAGCGCCCCGGGTGGGGCCTACAATGAGCAGTTCTTC	CASSLIASAPGGAYNEQFF
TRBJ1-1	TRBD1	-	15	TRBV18	TGTGCCAGCTCCATATTTAACAGGGGTGATACTGAAGCTTTCTTT	CASSIFNRGDTEAFF
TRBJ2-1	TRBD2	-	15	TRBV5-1	TGCGCCAGCAGTTCCACTAGCGGGAGTCTGGATGAGCAGTTCTTC	CASSSTSGSLDEQFF
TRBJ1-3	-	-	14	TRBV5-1	TGCGCCAGCCGTCCGGAGGGCCCTGGAAACACCATATATTTT	CASRPEGPGNTIYF
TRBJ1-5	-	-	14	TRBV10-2	TGCGCCAGCAGTCAGGGGTTGGGAACTCAGCCCCAGCATTTT	CASSQGLGTQPQHF
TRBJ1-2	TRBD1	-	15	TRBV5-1	TGCGCCAGCAGCTCCCGGGACAGCGCTAACTATGGCTACACCTTC	CASSSRDSANYGYTF
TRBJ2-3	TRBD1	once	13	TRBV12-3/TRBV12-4	TGTGCCAGCAGAACAGGGGCCACAGATACGCAGTATTTT	CASRTGATDTQYF
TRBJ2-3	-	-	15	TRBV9	TGTGCCAGCAGCGTAGGCGCCGCTAGGCCAGATACGCAGTATTTT	CASSVGAARPDTQYF
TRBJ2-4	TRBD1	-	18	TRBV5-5	TGTGCCAGCAGCTTGGAATCTATGACAGGGGCAGCCAAAAACATTCAGTACTTC	CASSLESMTGAAKNIQYF
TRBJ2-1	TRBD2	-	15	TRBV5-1	TGCGCCAGCAGCTTGTTCCAGCGGGAGAATGGTGAGCAGTTCTTC	CASSLFQRENGEQFF
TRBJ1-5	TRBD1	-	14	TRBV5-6	TGTGCCAGCAGCTTAGGACAGGGGGATCAGCCCCAGCATTTT	CASSLGQGDQPQHF
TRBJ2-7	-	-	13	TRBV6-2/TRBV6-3	TGTGCCAGCAGTTACTCGACAGGATGGGAGCAGTACTTC	CASSYSTGWEQYF
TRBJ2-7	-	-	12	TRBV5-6	TGTGCCAGCAGCTTCAAGGGGTACGAGCAGTACTTC	CASSFKGYEQYF
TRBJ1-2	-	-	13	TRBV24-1	TGTGCCACCAGTGATGGACAGTGGTATGGCTACACCTTC	CATSDGQWYGYTF
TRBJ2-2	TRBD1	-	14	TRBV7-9	TGTGCCAGCAGCTTAGCAGGGGGCAAAGGGGAGCTGTTTTTT	CASSLAGGKGELFF
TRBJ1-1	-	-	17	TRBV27	TGTGCCAGCAGGCCTCCGGGACAACGGAGCATGAACACTGAAGCTTTCTTT	CASRPPGQRSMNTEAFF
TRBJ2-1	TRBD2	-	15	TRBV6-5	TGTGCCAGCAGACCGGGACTAGCGACATACAATGAGCAGTTCTTC	CASRPGLATYNEQFF
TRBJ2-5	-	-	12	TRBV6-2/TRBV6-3	TGTGCCAGCAGTGGGCGCCTAGAGACCCAGTACTTC	CASSGRLETQYF
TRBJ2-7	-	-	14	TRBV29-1	TGCAGCGTTGAGCAGCCGGGGGGCCACTACGAGCAGTACTTC	CSVEQPGGHYEQYF
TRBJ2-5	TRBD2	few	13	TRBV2	TGTGCCAGCGCAAGCGGGAGGGAGAAGACCCAGTACTTC	CASASGREKTQYF
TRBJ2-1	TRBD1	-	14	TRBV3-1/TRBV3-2	TGTGCCAGCAGCCGTCCCGGGACAGGGAATGAGCAGTTCTTC	CASSRPGTGNEQFF
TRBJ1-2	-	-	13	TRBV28	TGTGCCAGCGATGGGTCGAGGCTCGGTGGCTACACCTTC	CASDGSRLGGYTF
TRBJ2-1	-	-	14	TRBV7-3	TGTGCCAGCAGCTTAGACCTGGGGGCGAATGAGCAGTTCTTC	CASSLDLGANEQFF
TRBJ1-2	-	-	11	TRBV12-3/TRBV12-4	TGTGCCAGCAGTTCCCCCCTTGGCTACACCTTC	CASSSPLGYTF
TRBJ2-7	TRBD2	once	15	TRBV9	TGTGCCAGCAGCGTAGATCCAGCGGGAGCTGGTGAGCAGTACTTC	CASSVDPAGAGEQYF
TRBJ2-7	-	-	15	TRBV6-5	TGTGCCAGCAGTTACTCAGCTAAACAGGGCTACGAGCAGTACTTC	CASSYSAKQGYEQYF
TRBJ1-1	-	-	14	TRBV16	TGTGCCAGCAGCCCCCAGGGGCTGAACACTGAAGCTTTCTTT	CASSPQGLNTEAFF
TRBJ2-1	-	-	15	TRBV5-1	TGCGCCAGCAAACAGAGGGAGTTATCCTACAATGAGCAGTTCTTC	CASKQRELSYNEQFF
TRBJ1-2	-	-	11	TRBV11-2	TGTGCCAGCAGCTCCTGGGGCAGCTACACCTTC	CASSSWGSYTF
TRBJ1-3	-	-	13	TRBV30	TGTGCCTGTCAACAGGTCTCTGGAAACACCATATATTTT	CACQQVSGNTIYF
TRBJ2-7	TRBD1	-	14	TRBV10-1	TGCGCCAGCAGCGACCCCGGGACAGGGGTCGAGCAGTACTTC	CASSDPGTGVEQYF
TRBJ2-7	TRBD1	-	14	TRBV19	TGTGCCAGTAGTATCGACAGGGAAGCCTACGAGCAGTACTTC	CASSIDREAYEQYF
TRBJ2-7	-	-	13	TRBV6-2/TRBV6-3	TGTGCCAGCAGTTATTCCGGGTCCTACGAGCAGTACTTC	CASSYSGSYEQYF
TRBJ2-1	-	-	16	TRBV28	TGTGCCAGCAGTTTATACCCTTCACTAGTCTACAATGAGCAGTTCTTC	CASSLYPSLVYNEQFF
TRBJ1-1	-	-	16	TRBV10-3	TGTGCCATCAGTGCTCGCGGCGGGGTAGGTGACACTGAAGCTTTCTTT	CAISARGGVGDTEAFF
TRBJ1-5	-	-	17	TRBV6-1	TGTGCCAGCAGTGATCAAGGGTGGGGACACCGCAATCAGCCCCAGCATTTT	CASSDQGWGHRNQPQHF
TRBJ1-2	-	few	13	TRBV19	TGTGCCAGTAGTATAGACGGACGGGAGGGCTACACCTTC	CASSIDGREGYTF
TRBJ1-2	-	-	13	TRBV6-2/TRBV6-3	TGTGCCAGCAGCCCCTCGGGAGGCTATGGCTACACCTTC	CASSPSGGYGYTF
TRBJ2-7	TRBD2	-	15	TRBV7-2	TGTGCCAGCAGCCTGGAGCGGGGCCCTGCCTACGAGCAGTACTTC	CASSLERGPAYEQYF